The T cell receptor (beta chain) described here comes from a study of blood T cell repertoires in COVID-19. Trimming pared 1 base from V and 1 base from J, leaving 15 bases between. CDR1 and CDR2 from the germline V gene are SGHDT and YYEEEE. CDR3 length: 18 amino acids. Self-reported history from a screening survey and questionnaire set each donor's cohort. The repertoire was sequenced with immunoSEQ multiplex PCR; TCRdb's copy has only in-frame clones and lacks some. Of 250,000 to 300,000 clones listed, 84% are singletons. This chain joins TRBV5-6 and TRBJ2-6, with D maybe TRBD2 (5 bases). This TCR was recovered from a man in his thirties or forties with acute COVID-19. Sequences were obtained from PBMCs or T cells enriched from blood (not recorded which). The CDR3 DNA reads TGTGCCAGCAGCTTGCAAGCCCTGCGGACTTCTGGGGCCAACGTCCTGACTTTC. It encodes CASSLQALRTSGANVLTF.